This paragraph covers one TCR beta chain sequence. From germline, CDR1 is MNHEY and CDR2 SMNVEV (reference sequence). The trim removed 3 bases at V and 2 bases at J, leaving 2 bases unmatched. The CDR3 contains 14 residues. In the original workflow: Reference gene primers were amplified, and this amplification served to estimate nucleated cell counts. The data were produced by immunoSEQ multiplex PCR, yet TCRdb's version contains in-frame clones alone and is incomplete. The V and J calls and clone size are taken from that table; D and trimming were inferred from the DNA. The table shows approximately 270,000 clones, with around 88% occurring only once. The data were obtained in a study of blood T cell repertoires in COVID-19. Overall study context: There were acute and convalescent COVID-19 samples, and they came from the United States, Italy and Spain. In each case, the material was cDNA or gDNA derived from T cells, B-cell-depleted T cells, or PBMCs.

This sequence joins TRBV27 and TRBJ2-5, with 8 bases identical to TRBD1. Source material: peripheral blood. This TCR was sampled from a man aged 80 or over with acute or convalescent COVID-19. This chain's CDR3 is CASSFRDRQETQYF. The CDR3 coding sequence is TGTGCCAGCAGTTTCCGGGACAGGCAAGAGACCCAGTACTTC.